A single sample gave rise to the 12 T cell receptor beta chains below, sequenced in a study of early T cells in non-severe SARS-CoV-2 infection listed by TCRdb under 2021. The protocol used for the library was 5' RACE. The sequencer was a NextSeq 500. In TCRdb, the public reads were trimmed at Q25 with fastp and aligned with MiXCR, with productive beta chains retained. Duplicate CDR3 protein sequences are folded into a single record with the most common DNA and genes. The sample records roughly 38,000 distinct CDR3 sequences, about 5.5% of which are singletons. Roughly 4.4% of the sample is taken by the ten largest. The sequencing used whole blood, collected at baseline. The source of these receptors is an adult who was a healthcare worker with PCR-confirmed SARS-CoV-2 infection or an uninfected control (not recorded which).

At least ten counts were recorded for this clonotype. The J gene is TRBJ2-1, the V gene TRBV7-2; 9 positions agree with TRBD1. The CDR3 spans 16 residues. Germline CDR1 SGHTA, CDR2 FQGNSA. Trimming at V came to 5 bases and at J to 6 bases, leaving 11 bases not matched to a gene. The CDR3 loop reads CASSGSRDRVSNEQFF. In DNA form, the CDR3 reads TGTGCCAGCAGCGGCAGCCGGGACAGGGTGAGCAATGAGCAGTTCTTC. Full variable domain (outside the CDR3, taken from reference TRBV7-2 and TRBJ2-1): GAGVSQSPSNKVTEKGKDVELRCDPISGHTALYWYRQSLGQGLEFLIYFQGNSAPDKSGLPSDRFSAERTGGSVSTLTIQRTQQEDSAVYLCASSGSRDRVSNEQFFGPGTRLTVL.

This clonotype was counted ten times or more. V is TRBV7-3 and J is TRBJ2-1, with D perhaps TRBD1 (6 bases). The germline V gene encodes CDR1 SGHTA and CDR2 FQGTGA. This CDR3 region has 15 residues. Trimming cost V 1 base and J 0 bases, with 7 bases left between them. This CDR3 is CASSLNRASYNEQFF. CDR3 DNA sequence: TGTGCCAGCAGCTTAAACAGGGCCTCCTACAATGAGCAGTTCTTC. The variable domain in full, with the rest retrieved from reference TRBV7-3 and TRBJ2-1, is GAGVSQTPSNKVTEKGKYVELRCDPISGHTALYWYRQSLGQGPEFLIYFQGTGAADDSGLPNDRFFAVRPEGSVSTLKIQRTERGDSAVYLCASSLNRASYNEQFFGPGTRLTVL.

In nucleotides, the CDR3 is TGTGCCAGCTCACCGGATTCAGTTGGCTATGGCTACACCTTC. Translation: CASSPDSVGYGYTF. The chain carries TRBV18 and TRBJ1-2; D is uncertain. CDR3 length equals 14 residues. Germline loops: CDR1 KGHSH, CDR2 LQKENI. V was cut by 3 bases and J by 4 bases, with 12 bases left in between.

This clonotype was found many times. The chain joins TRBV10-2 to TRBJ2-1, with 11 bases fitting TRBD2. Germline V gene data show CDR1 as WSHSY and CDR2 as SAAADI. This CDR3 region has 14 residues. V lost 10 bases to trimming and J lost 7 bases; unmatched junction nucleotides: 9. CDR3 in amino acids: CATERLAGSNEQFF. CDR3 bases: TGCGCCACCGAAAGACTAGCGGGGTCGAATGAGCAGTTCTTC.

Many counts were recorded for this clonotype. The chain couples TRBV12-3 or TRBV12-4 to TRBJ1-1; 7 bases are shared with TRBD1. V lost 6 bases to trimming and J lost 8 bases; unmatched junction nucleotides: 9. The CDR3 loop spans 13 amino acids. DNA for the CDR3: TGTGCCAGCAGCCCCAGACAGGGTTCGGAAGCTTTCTTT. Its translation: CASSPRQGSEAFF.

This clonotype has ten or more counts. The chain combines TRBV12-2 with TRBJ1-5; no check of the table's D call, TRBD1, against the DNA was made. TRBV12-2 is marked as a pseudogene. This CDR3 is built from 16 residues. This chain's CDR3 is CASRRDRECGNQPQHF. The CDR3 nucleotides are TGTGCAAGTCGAAGGGACAGGGAGTGCGGCAATCAGCCCCAGCATTTT.

The J gene is TRBJ1-2, the V gene TRBV2; D uncertain. This CDR3 has 14 residues. The germline V gene encodes CDR1 SNHLY and CDR2 FYNNEI. Trimming cost V 3 bases and J 1 base, with 9 bases left between them. CDR3 protein: CASSDAQRNYGYTF. Written as DNA, the CDR3 is TGTGCCAGCAGTGACGCGCAGCGTAACTATGGCTACACCTTC.

This clonotype was seen ten or more times. This rearrangement joins TRBV5-1 to TRBJ2-5; the D call may be TRBD1 or TRBD2 (5 bases each). Between the trimmed V and J ends, which lost 0 bases and 5 bases, there was a span of 8 bases. The CDR3 runs 13 residues. Germline V gene sequence: CDR1 SGHRS, CDR2 YFSETQ. The CDR3 coding sequence is TGCGCCAGCAGCTTGGCGGGGACGGAGACCCAGTACTTC. Amino acids: CASSLAGTETQYF.

This clonotype was seen repeatedly, ten times or more. DNA for the CDR3: TGCGCCAGCAGCCAAGATGGGGGACTAGCGGGGATGGCCCACAATGAGCAGTTCTTC. Residues: CASSQDGGLAGMAHNEQFF. The chain is built from TRBV4-1 and TRBJ2-1; 13 bases map to TRBD2. Germline V gene data show CDR1 as MGHRA and CDR2 as YSYEKL. The ends lost 0 bases at V and 5 bases at J; junction bases unmatched: 10. This CDR3 has 19 residues.

This clonotype was counted at least ten times. V usage is TRBV7-2 and J usage is TRBJ2-1; 9 positions match TRBD2. V lost 3 bases, J lost 3 bases, and 12 bases stayed unmatched. The CDR3 spans 18 residues. The V gene's germline CDR1 is SGHTA and CDR2 FQGNSA. The chain's CDR3 is CASSLKGLAGGNYNEQFF. The CDR3, as DNA: TGTGCCAGCAGCTTGAAGGGATTGGCGGGAGGGAACTACAATGAGCAGTTCTTC. Based on the CDR3 plus reference TRBV7-2 and TRBJ2-1, the full variable domain is GAGVSQSPSNKVTEKGKDVELRCDPISGHTALYWYRQSLGQGLEFLIYFQGNSAPDKSGLPSDRFSAERTGGSVSTLTIQRTQQEDSAVYLCASSLKGLAGGNYNEQFFGPGTRLTVL.

This clonotype appeared many times. The chain recombines TRBV3-1 with TRBJ2-7; 9 bases are a match to TRBD2. There are 13 residues in the CDR3. V shed 5 bases, J shed 6 bases, and the junction held 5 bases outside the gene matches. Germline V gives CDR1 LGHDT, CDR2 YNNKEL (reference sequence). DNA for the CDR3: TGTGCCAGCAGCGGCGTGCGGGGGGGCGAGCAGTACTTC. Its protein is CASSGVRGGEQYF.

This clonotype was detected many times. The rearrangement joins TRBV7-2 to TRBJ2-5; possibly TRBD1 for D (5 bases). This CDR3 has 14 residues. Germline V lookup: CDR1 SGHTA, CDR2 FQGNSA. V gave up 0 bases and J gave up 1 base, with 6 bases separating them. The DNA for the CDR3 is TGTGCCAGCAGCTTAGCGGGGCCCCAAGAGACCCAGTACTTC. Its translation: CASSLAGPQETQYF.